One and the same sample provided the 2 T cell receptor beta chains below, sequenced in a study of blood T cell repertoires in COVID-19. This table comes from immunoSEQ multiplex PCR, and its TCRdb copy is limited to in-frame clones, with some not included. Of over 150,000 clones in the sample, around 84% were seen once. Material for sequencing was peripheral blood. Receptor source: a human donor in a cohort sampled during active COVID-19.

The rearrangement uses TRBV29-1 and TRBJ1-4; 9 bases align to TRBD1. This CDR3 region has 15 residues. The J segment lost 8 bases and the V segment lost 6 bases, leaving 13 bases of the junction unmatched. Germline-derived CDR1 and CDR2 are SQVTM and ANQGSEA. This chain's CDR3 is CSVSSPGQGGEKLFF. DNA of the CDR3: TGCAGCGTATCATCCCCGGGACAGGGAGGAGAAAAACTGTTTTTT.

This clone was observed at least ten times. V usage is TRBV12-3 or TRBV12-4 and J usage is TRBJ2-5; 9 bases fit TRBD2. After removal of 8 bases from V and 1 base from J, the junction contained 2 bases not matched to a gene. The CDR3 is 13 residues long. The CDR3 DNA follows: TGTGCCAGCGGCGGGAGGGTCCAAGAGACCCAGTACTTC. Its translation: CASGGRVQETQYF.